This T cell receptor beta chain emerged from a study of blood T cell repertoires in COVID-19. The table came from immunoSEQ multiplex PCR; TCRdb's copy has only in-frame clones and leaves some out. The table lists 40,000 to 50,000 clones, about 83% of them singletons. This CDR3 contains 14 residues. Trimming took off 1 base at V and 9 bases at J, with 13 bases between the two ends. Germline assignment: CDR1 SEHNR and CDR2 FQNEAQ (reference sequence). The chain links TRBV7-9 to TRBJ2-1; D possibly corresponds to TRBD2 (5 bases). The source material was peripheral blood. The sequence was obtained from an elderly woman with acute or convalescent COVID-19. CDR3 in amino acids: CASSLGFGVGEQFF. The CDR3 nucleotides are TGTGCCAGCAGCTTAGGATTCGGGGTCGGTGAGCAGTTCTTC.